The clone carrying this T cell receptor (beta chain) was observed a handful of times. The antigen is not known. The sample originates from a study of cytomegalovirus exposure and HLA in healthy donors. Study-level points and caveats: Listed as cytomegalovirus-associated were 150 or so TCR beta chains. Most of the TCR beta V segments (in an earlier analysis) were productive either about 90% or about 30% of the time. Later analysis suggested most CMV-associated TCR beta chains were HLA-restricted.

The ends were cut back, 6 bases at V and 1 base at J, with 7 bases in the middle. This CDR3 spans 12 amino acids. Germline CDR1 reads SGHVS; CDR2 reads FQNEAQ. Vbeta (60) and Jbeta (13) primers were used in the PCR. Measured with immunoSEQ multiplex PCR; TCRdb has only the in-frame clones, and not every one. The data hold about 120,000 clones, with about 62% observed a single time. The sequence was collected from a woman between 40 and 50 years old in good health and CMV-seropositive. The chain links TRBV7-8 to TRBJ2-7, with D possibly TRBD2 on 6 matching bases. Sequences were obtained from PBMCs. The DNA for the CDR3 is TGTGCCAGCAGTGGGGGGTCCTACGAGCAGTACTTC. Translation gives CASSGGSYEQYF.